This entry is about one T cell receptor (beta chain). V was shortened by 8 bases and J by 2 bases, with 18 bases between the two germline ends. Germline CDR1 and CDR2: MNHEY and SMNVEV (reference sequence). This CDR3 is 15 amino acids long. These data originate in a study of blood T cell repertoires in COVID-19. Libraries were prepared by immunoSEQ multiplex PCR; TCRdb keeps only in-frame clonotypes and omits some of them. The sample contains 99,000 or so clones, roughly four fifths of which appear only once. This rearrangement joins TRBV27 to TRBJ1-1; the D is unclear. The clonotype was recovered from a man aged 55 to 70 with acute or convalescent COVID-19. The source material was peripheral blood. CDR3 bases: TGTGCCAGCCACAAAACCCCAGCGGCCAACACTGAAGCTTTCTTT. Translating it yields CASHKTPAANTEAFF.